The rows below give T cell receptor beta chains drawn from one sample of a study of OX40 agonist ivuxolimab in advanced cancers. TCRdb's table, derived via immunoSEQ multiplex PCR, lists solely in-frame clones and lacks some. Of roughly 90,000 clones in the sample, roughly 87% were seen once. The sequencing used CD4+ or CD8+ T cells sorted from blood, collected in a trial of the OX40 agonist ivuxolimab. Source of these receptors: an adult with an advanced solid tumor such as melanoma, head and neck, liver or kidney cancer. The CDR3 runs from the conserved cysteine through the conserved F or W. A D gene is named only where the DNA matches it firmly. The listing skips clone size in some rows; elsewhere it reads once, few, many or a size class.

cdr3_length	j_call	v_call	clone_size	d_call	cdr3_aa	cdr3_nt
13	TRBJ2-7	TRBV28	.	TRBD2	CASRLAGSYEQYF	TGTGCCAGCCGCCTAGCGGGCTCCTACGAGCAGTACTTC
14	TRBJ2-4	TRBV6-1	.	TRBD1	CASRVPGQLNIQYF	TGTGCCAGCAGAGTACCGGGACAGTTAAACATTCAGTACTTC
15	TRBJ2-6	TRBV7-9	few	.	CASSPRRAGANVLTF	TGTGCCAGCAGCCCCCGAAGGGCTGGGGCCAACGTCCTGACTTTC
18	TRBJ1-4	TRBV28	.	TRBD1	CASSSPGTGGGSNEKLFF	TGTGCCAGCAGTTCCCCCGGGACAGGGGGAGGTTCGAACGAAAAACTGTTTTTT
13	TRBJ1-1	TRBV2	.	.	CASILRRDAEAFF	TGTGCCAGCATCTTACGCAGGGACGCTGAAGCTTTCTTT
13	TRBJ2-5	TRBV7-3	.	.	CASSFSDQETQYF	TGTGCCAGCAGCTTCTCAGACCAAGAGACCCAGTACTTC
13	TRBJ1-2	TRBV7-9	.	.	CASSTGTSHGYTF	TGTGCCAGCAGCACCGGGACGTCCCATGGCTACACCTTC
13	TRBJ1-1	TRBV29-1	.	TRBD1	CSVDRGTGTEAFF	TGCAGCGTTGACAGGGGGACAGGGACTGAAGCTTTCTTT
15	TRBJ1-4	TRBV11-2	.	TRBD1	CASSPDRGLREKLFF	TGTGCCAGCAGCCCTGACAGGGGGTTGCGTGAAAAACTGTTTTTT
14	TRBJ1-1	TRBV9	.	.	CASSPLGGNTEAFF	TGTGCCAGCAGCCCCCTGGGGGGGAACACTGAAGCTTTCTTT
14	TRBJ1-4	TRBV15	.	.	CATRPGSTHWKLFF	TGTGCCACCAGGCCGGGGAGCACGCACTGGAAACTGTTTTTT
13	TRBJ1-1	TRBV19	.	.	CACKANTDTEAFF	TGTGCCTGTAAAGCGAACACGGACACTGAAGCTTTCTTT
18	TRBJ2-6	TRBV19	.	.	CASSIRQEGTSGANVLTF	TGTGCCAGTAGTATCCGACAGGAGGGGACCTCTGGGGCCAACGTCCTGACTTTC
16	TRBJ1-2	TRBV6-4	.	TRBD1	CASSPQPTGGNYGYTF	TGTGCCAGCAGTCCCCAACCGACAGGGGGTAACTATGGCTACACCTTC
13	TRBJ1-1	TRBV29-1	.	TRBD1	CSVQTGVDTEAFF	TGCAGCGTCCAGACAGGGGTGGACACTGAAGCTTTCTTT
14	TRBJ2-1	TRBV7-8	.	.	CASSLDRVVNEQFF	TGTGCCAGCAGCTTAGATAGGGTAGTGAATGAGCAGTTCTTC
15	TRBJ1-5	TRBV2	.	.	CATQTGGIGNQPQHF	TGTGCCACTCAAACCGGAGGGATCGGCAATCAGCCCCAGCATTTT
17	TRBJ2-1	TRBV5-1	.	.	CASSLAMEGRTYNEQFF	TGCGCCAGCAGCTTGGCCATGGAAGGGAGAACCTACAATGAGCAGTTCTTC